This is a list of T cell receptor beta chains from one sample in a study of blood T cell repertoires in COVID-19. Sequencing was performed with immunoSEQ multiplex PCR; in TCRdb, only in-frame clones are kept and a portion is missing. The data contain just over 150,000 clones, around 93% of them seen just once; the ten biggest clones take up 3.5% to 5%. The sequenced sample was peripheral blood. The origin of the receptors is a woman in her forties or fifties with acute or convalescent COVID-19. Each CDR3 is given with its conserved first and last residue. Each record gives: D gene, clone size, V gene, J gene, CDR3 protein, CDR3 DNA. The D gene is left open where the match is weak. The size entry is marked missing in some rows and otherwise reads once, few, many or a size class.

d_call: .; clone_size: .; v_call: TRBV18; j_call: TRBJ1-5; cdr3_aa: CASSLQGNQPQHF; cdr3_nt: TGTGCCAGCTCATTACAGGGTAACCAGCCCCAGCATTTT
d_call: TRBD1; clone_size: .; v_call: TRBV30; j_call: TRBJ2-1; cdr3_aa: CAWSEGQPGNEQFF; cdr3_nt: TGTGCCTGGAGTGAGGGACAGCCGGGTAATGAGCAGTTCTTC
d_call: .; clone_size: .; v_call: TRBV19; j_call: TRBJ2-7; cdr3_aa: CASSRGQHYTYEQYF; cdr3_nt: TGTGCCAGTAGTAGAGGACAGCATTACACCTACGAGCAGTACTTC
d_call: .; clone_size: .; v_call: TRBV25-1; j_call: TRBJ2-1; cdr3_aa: CASSEATGSRYNEQFF; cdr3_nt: TGTGCCAGCAGTGAAGCAACAGGGAGTCGCTACAATGAGCAGTTCTTC
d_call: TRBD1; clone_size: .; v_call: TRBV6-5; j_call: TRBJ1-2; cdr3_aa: CAANRQGIFYGYTF; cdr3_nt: TGTGCCGCCAACAGACAGGGAATATTCTATGGCTACACCTTC
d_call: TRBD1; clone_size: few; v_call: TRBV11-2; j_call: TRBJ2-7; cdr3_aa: CASSFRDRGPYEQYF; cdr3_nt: TGTGCCAGCAGCTTCCGGGACAGGGGACCCTACGAGCAGTACTTC
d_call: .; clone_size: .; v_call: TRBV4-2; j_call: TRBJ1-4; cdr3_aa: CASSQDSGGHEKLFF; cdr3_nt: TGTGCCAGCAGCCAAGATTCCGGGGGGCATGAAAAACTGTTTTTT
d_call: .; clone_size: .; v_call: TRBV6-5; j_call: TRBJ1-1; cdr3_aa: CASNQTPNTEAFF; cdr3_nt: TGTGCCAGCAACCAGACACCGAACACTGAAGCTTTCTTT
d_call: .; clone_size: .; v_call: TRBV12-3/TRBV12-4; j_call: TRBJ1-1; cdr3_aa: CASSFSTEAFF; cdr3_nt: TGTGCCAGCAGTTTTAGCACTGAAGCTTTCTTT
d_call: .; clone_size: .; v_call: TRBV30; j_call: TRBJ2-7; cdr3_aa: CAWSVHRVTSYEQYF; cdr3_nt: TGTGCCTGGAGTGTACACAGGGTGACCTCCTACGAGCAGTACTTC
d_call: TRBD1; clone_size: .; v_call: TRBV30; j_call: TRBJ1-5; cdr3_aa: CAWSSGTGGQPQHF; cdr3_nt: TGTGCCTGGAGTTCCGGGACAGGGGGTCAGCCCCAGCATTTT
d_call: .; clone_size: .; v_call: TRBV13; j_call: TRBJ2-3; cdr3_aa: CASSLYGDTQYF; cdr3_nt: TGTGCCAGCAGCTTATACGGAGATACGCAGTATTTT
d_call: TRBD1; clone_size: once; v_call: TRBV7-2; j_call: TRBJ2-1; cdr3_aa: CASSFVAGGNEQFF; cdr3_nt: TGTGCCAGCAGCTTCGTCGCAGGGGGCAATGAGCAGTTCTTC
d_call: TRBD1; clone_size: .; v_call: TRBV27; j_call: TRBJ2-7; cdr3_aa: CASSLTPGQNYYEQYF; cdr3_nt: TGTGCCAGCAGTTTGACCCCGGGACAGAATTACTACGAGCAGTACTTC
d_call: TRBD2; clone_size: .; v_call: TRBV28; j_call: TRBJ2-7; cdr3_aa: CASSLPGLARDEQYF; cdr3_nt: TGTGCCAGCAGTTTACCCGGACTAGCGAGAGACGAGCAGTACTTC
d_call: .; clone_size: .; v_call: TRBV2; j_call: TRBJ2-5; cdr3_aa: CASNFGGPGRTSETQYF; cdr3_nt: TGTGCCAGCAATTTCGGGGGGCCTGGTCGTACTTCAGAGACCCAGTACTTC
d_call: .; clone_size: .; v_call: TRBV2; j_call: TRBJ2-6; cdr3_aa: CASTPSRNSGANVLTF; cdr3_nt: TGTGCCAGCACCCCAAGCAGGAACTCTGGGGCCAACGTCCTGACTTTC
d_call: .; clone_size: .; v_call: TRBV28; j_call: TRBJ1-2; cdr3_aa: CASSLREANYGYTF; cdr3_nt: TGTGCCAGCAGTTTAAGGGAGGCTAACTATGGCTACACCTTC
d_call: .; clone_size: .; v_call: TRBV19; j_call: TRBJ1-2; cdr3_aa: CATAGGVAYGYTF; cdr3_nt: TGTGCCACCGCGGGTGGTGTCGCCTATGGCTACACCTTC
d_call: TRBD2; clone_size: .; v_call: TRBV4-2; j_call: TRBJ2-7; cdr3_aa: CASSQDWLGLAGDEQYF; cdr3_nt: TGTGCCAGCAGCCAAGATTGGTTAGGACTAGCGGGAGACGAGCAGTACTTC
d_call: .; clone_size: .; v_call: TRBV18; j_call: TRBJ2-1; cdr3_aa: CASSPPNSPNEQFF; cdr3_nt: TGTGCCAGCTCACCACCGAACAGCCCCAATGAGCAGTTCTTC
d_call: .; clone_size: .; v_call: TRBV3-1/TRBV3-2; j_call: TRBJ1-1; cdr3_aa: CASSRRGETEAFF; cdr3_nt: TGTGCCAGCAGCCGACGGGGGGAAACTGAAGCTTTCTTT
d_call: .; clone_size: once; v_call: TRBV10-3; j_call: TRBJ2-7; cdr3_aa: CAISGSYEQYF; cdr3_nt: TGTGCCATCAGTGGGAGTTACGAGCAGTACTTC
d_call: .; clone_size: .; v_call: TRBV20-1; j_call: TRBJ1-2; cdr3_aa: CSAGANYGYTF; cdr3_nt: TGCAGTGCTGGGGCCAACTATGGCTACACCTTC
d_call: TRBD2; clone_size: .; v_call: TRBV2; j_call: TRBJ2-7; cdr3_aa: CASSEGGEGSYEQYF; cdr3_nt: TGTGCCAGCAGTGAAGGGGGGGAGGGGTCCTACGAGCAGTACTTC
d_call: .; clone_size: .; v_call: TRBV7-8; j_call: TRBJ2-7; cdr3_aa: CASSLEASPLYEQYF; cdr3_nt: TGTGCCAGCAGCTTAGAAGCCTCCCCTCTCTACGAGCAGTACTTC
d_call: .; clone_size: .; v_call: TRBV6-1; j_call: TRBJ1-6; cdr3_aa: CASSEAGRTSPLHF; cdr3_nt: TGTGCCAGCAGTGAGGCAGGGAGGACTTCACCCCTCCACTTT
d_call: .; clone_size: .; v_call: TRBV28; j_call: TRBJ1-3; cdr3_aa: CASISSGNTIYF; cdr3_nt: TGTGCCAGCATCAGCTCTGGAAACACCATATATTTT
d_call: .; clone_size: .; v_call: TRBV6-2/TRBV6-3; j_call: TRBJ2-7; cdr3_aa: CASSYVGGPYEQYF; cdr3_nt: TGTGCCAGCAGTTATGTCGGGGGACCCTACGAGCAGTACTTC
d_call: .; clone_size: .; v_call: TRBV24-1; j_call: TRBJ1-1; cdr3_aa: CATSAGVGTEAFF; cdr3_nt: TGTGCCACCAGTGCCGGGGTGGGCACTGAAGCTTTCTTT
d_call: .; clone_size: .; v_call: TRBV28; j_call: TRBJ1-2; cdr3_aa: CASSLIPGAGGYGYTF; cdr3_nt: TGTGCCAGCAGTCTCATCCCAGGGGCCGGCGGCTATGGCTACACCTTC
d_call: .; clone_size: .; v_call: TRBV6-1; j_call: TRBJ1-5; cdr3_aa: CASSAPPRQTPVVQPQHF; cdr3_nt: TGTGCCAGCAGTGCCCCCCCCAGGCAAACACCCGTGGTTCAGCCCCAGCATTTT
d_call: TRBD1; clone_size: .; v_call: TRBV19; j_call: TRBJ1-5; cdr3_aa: CASSPDRGPQHF; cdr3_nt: TGTGCCAGTAGTCCCGACAGGGGGCCCCAGCATTTT
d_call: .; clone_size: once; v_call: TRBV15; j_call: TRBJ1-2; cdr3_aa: CATSRGGTILYGYTF; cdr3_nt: TGTGCCACCAGCAGAGGTGGGACAATTCTCTATGGCTACACCTTC
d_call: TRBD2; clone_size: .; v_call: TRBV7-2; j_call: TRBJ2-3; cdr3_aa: CASSYLRGWTSGSSDTQYF; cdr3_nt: TGTGCCAGCAGCTACTTGAGGGGATGGACTAGCGGGAGTTCAGATACGCAGTATTTT
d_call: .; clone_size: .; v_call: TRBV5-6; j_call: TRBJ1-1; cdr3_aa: CASSTLPGEAFF; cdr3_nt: TGTGCCAGCAGCACACTTCCGGGAGAAGCTTTCTTT
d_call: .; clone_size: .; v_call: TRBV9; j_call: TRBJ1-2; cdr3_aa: CASSESGAYGYTF; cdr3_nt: TGTGCCAGCAGCGAGTCCGGAGCCTATGGCTACACCTTC
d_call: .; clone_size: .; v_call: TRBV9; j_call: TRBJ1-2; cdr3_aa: CASSVMVGASYTF; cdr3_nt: TGTGCCAGCAGCGTAATGGTGGGCGCGAGCTACACCTTC
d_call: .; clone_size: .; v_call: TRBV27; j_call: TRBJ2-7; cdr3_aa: CASTSSSYEQYF; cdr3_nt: TGTGCCAGCACCTCCAGCTCCTACGAGCAGTACTTC
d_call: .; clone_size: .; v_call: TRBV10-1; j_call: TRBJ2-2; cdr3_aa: CASSAGVNTGELFF; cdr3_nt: TGCGCCAGCAGTGCAGGGGTGAACACCGGGGAGCTGTTTTTT
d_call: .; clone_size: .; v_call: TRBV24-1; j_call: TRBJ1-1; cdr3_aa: CATKWADDSEAFF; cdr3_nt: TGTGCCACCAAGTGGGCAGATGACAGTGAAGCTTTCTTT
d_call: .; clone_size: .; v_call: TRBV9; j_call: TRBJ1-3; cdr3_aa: CASSVDRAGNTIYF; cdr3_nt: TGTGCCAGCAGCGTAGACAGGGCTGGAAACACCATATATTTT
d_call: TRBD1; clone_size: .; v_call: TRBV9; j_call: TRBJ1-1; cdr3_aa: CASSVGEGQGEAFF; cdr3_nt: TGTGCCAGCAGCGTAGGAGAGGGCCAGGGGGAGGCTTTCTTT
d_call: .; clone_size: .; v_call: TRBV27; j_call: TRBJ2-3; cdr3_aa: CASSLLGPADTQYF; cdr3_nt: TGTGCCAGCAGTTTATTGGGCCCCGCAGATACGCAGTATTTT
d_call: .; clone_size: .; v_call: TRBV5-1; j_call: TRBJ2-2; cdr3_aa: CASSRIGQRAGELFF; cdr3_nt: TGCGCCAGCAGTCGGATCGGACAGAGGGCCGGGGAGCTGTTTTTT
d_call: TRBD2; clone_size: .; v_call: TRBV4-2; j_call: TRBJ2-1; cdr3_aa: CASSQGVLGGFNNEQFF; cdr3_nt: TGTGCCAGCAGCCAGGGAGTTTTGGGGGGGTTTAACAATGAGCAGTTCTTC
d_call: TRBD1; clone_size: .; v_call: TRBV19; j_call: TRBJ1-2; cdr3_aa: CASGWTGNYGYTF; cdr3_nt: TGTGCCAGTGGTTGGACAGGCAACTATGGCTACACCTTC
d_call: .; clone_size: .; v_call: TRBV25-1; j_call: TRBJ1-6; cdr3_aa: CASSELEGSSPLHF; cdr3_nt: TGTGCCAGCAGTGAACTGGAGGGCTCCTCACCCCTCCACTTT
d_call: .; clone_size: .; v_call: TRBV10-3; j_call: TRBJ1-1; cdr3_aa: CAISMTENTEAFF; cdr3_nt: TGTGCCATCAGTATGACAGAGAACACTGAAGCTTTCTTT
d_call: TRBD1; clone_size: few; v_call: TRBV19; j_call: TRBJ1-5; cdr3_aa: CASNSPGQGVQPQHF; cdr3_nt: TGTGCCAGTAATTCACCGGGACAGGGTGTTCAGCCCCAGCATTTT
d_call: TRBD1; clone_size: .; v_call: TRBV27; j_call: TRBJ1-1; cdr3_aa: CASAGQGGNTEAFF; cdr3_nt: TGTGCCAGCGCGGGACAGGGTGGGAACACTGAAGCTTTCTTT
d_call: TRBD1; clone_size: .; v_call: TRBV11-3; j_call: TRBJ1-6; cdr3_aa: CASSPGQGTPSYNSPLHF; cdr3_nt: TGTGCCAGCAGCCCCGGACAGGGGACCCCCTCCTATAATTCACCCCTCCACTTT
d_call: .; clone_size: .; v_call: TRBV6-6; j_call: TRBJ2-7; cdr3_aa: CASRSQGYEQYF; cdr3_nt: TGTGCCAGCAGATCACAGGGCTACGAGCAGTACTTC
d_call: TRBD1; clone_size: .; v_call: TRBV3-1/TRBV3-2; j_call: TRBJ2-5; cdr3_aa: CASSWDRQETQYF; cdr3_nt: TGTGCCAGCAGTTGGGACAGACAAGAGACCCAGTACTTC
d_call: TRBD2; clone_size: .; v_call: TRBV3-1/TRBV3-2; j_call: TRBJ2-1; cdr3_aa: CASSQGGRASSEQFF; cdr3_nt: TGTGCCAGCAGCCAAGGAGGGAGGGCCTCAAGTGAGCAGTTCTTC